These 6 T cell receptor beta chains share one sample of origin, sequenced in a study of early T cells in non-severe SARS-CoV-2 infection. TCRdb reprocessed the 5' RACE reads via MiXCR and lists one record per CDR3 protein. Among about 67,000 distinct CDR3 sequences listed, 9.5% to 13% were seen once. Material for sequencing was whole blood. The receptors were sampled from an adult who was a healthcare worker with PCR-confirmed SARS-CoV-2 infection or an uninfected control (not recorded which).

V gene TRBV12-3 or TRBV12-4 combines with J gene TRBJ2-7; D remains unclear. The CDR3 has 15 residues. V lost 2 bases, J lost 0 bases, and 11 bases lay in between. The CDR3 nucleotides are TGTGCCAGCAGTTTATCTGCGCAGAGCTCCTACGAGCAGTACTTC. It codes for CASSLSAQSSYEQYF.

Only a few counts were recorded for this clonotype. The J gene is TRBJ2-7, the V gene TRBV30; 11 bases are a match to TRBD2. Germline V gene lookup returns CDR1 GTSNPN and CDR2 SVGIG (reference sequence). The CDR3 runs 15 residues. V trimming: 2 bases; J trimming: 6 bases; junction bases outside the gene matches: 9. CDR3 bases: TGTGCCTGGAGTCATAAGGGACTAGCGGATATCGAGCAGTACTTC. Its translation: CAWSHKGLADIEQYF. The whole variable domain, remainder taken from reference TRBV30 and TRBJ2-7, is SQTIHQWPATLVQPVGSPLSLECTVEGTSNPNLYWYRQAAGRGLQLLFYSVGIGQISSEVPQNLSASRPQDRQFILSSKKLLLSDSGFYLCAWSHKGLADIEQYFGPGTRLTVT.

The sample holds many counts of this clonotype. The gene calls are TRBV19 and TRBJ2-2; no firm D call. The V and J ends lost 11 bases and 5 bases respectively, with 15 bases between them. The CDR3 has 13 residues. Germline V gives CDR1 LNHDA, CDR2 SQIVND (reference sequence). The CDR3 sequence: CASKQLATGELFF. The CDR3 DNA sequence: TGTGCCTCTAAACAGCTTGCGACCGGGGAGCTGTTTTTT.

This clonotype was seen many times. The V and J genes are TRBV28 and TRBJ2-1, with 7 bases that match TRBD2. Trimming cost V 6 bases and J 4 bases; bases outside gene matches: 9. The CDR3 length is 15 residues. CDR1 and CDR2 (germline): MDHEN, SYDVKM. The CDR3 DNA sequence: TGTGCCAGCAGATCCGGTAGCGGGCATTACAATGAGCAGTTCTTC. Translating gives CASRSGSGHYNEQFF.

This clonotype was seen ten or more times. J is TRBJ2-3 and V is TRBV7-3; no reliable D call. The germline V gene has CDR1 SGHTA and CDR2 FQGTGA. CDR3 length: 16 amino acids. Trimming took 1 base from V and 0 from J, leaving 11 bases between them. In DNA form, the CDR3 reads TGTGCCAGCAGCTTAAGTTCCACTATTAGCACAGATACGCAGTATTTT. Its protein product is CASSLSSTISTDTQYF.

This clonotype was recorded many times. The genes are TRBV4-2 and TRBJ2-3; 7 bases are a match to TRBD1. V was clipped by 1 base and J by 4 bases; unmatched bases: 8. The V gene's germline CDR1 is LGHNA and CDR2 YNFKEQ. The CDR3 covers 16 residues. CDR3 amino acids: CASSQGDRWASDTQYF. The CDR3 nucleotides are TGTGCCAGCAGCCAAGGGGACAGATGGGCGTCAGATACGCAGTATTTT.